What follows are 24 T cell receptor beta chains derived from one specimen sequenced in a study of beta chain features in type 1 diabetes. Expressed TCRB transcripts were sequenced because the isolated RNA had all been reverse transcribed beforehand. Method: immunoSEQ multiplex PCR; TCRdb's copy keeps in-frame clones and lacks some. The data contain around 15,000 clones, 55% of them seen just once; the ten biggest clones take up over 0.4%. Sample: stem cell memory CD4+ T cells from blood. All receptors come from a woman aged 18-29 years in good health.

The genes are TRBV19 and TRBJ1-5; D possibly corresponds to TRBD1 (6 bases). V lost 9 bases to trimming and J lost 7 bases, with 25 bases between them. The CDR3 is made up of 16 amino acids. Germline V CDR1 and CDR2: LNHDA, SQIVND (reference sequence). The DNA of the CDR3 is TGTGCCAGCTCAACGGGCCGGACAGTGTTTGGCCAGCCCCAGCATTTT. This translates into CASSTGRTVFGQPQHF.

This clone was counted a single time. The DNA for the CDR3 is TGTGCCAGTAGTACTTCCAGGGGCACTGAAGCTTTCTTT. It yields the protein CASSTSRGTEAFF. The chain combines TRBV19 with TRBJ1-1; maybe TRBD1 (6 bases). The V end lost 4 bases, the J end lost 4 bases, and 10 bases lay between the germline ends. This CDR3 region has 13 residues. Germline V gene sequence: CDR1 LNHDA, CDR2 SQIVND (reference sequence).

CDR3 sequence: CASRLSNGYTF. The CDR3 nucleotides are TGTGCCAGCCGATTGAGCAATGGCTACACCTTC. The chain is built from TRBV19 and TRBJ1-2; D unresolved. In germline, CDR1 is LNHDA, CDR2 SQIVND (reference sequence). This CDR3 is built from 11 residues. The V gene lost 9 bases and the J gene lost 6 bases, with 11 bases spanning the gap.

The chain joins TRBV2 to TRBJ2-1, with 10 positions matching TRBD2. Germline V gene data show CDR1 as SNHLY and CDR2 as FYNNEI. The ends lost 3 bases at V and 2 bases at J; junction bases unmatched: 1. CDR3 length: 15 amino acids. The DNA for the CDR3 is TGTGCCAGCAGTGAGGGGACTAGCGCCTACAATGAGCAGTTCTTC. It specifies CASSEGTSAYNEQFF.

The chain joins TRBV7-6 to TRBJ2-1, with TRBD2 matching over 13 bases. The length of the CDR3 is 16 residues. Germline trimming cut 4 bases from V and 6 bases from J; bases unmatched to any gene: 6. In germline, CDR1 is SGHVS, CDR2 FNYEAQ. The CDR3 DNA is TGTGCCAGCAGCTCCGGACTAGCGGGGGTCGGCAATGAGCAGTTCTTC. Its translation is CASSSGLAGVGNEQFF. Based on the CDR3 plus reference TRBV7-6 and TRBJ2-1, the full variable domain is GAGVSQSPRYKVTKRGQDVALRCDPISGHVSLYWYRQALGQGPEFLTYFNYEAQQDKSGLPNDRFSAERPEGSISTLTIQRTEQRDSAMYRCASSSGLAGVGNEQFFGPGTRLTVL.

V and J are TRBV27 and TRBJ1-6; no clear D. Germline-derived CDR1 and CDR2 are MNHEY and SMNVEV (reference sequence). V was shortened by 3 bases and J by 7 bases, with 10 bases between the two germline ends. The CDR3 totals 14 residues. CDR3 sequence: CASSFRGTNSPLHF. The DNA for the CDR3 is TGTGCCAGCAGTTTCCGGGGAACGAATTCACCCCTCCACTTT.

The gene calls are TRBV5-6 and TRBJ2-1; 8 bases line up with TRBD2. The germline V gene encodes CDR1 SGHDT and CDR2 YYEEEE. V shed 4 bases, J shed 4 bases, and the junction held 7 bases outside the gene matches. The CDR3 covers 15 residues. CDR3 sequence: CASSPTSGAYNEQFF. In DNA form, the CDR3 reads TGTGCCAGCAGCCCAACTAGCGGAGCGTACAATGAGCAGTTCTTC.

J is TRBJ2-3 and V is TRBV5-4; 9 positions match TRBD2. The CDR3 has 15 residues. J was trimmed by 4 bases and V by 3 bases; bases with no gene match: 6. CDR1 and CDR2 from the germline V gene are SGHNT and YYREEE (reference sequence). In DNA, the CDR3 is TGTGCCAGCAGCTCTCCCGGGACTAGCCCAGATACGCAGTATTTT. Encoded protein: CASSSPGTSPDTQYF.

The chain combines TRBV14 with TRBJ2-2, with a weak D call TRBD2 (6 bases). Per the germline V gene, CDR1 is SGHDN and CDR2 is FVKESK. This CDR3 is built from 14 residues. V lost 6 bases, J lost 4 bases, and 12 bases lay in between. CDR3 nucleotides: TGTGCCAGCAGTAAGGGGAGGTCCACCGGGGAGCTGTTTTTT. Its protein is CASSKGRSTGELFF.

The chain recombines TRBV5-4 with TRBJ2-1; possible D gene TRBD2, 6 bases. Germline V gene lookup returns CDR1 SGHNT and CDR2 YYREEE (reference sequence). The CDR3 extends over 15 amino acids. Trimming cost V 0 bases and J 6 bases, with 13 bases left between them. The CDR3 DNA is TGTGCCAGCAGCTTGGTGGGAGCCGGGAGCAATGAGCAGTTCTTC. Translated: CASSLVGAGSNEQFF.

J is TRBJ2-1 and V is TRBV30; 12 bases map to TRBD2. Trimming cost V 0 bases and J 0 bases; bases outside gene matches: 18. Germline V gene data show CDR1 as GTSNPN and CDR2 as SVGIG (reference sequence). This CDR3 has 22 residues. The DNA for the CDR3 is TGTGCCTGGAGTGTAGTGGTATCAAGGCTAGCGGGGGGGCCCGGCTCCTACAATGAGCAGTTCTTC. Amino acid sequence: CAWSVVVSRLAGGPGSYNEQFF.

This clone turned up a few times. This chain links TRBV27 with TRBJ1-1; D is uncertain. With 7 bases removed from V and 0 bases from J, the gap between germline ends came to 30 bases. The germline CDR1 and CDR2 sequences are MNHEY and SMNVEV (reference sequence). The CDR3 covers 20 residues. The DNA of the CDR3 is TGTGCCAGCACCATCGCCGGGTCCTTCGCACCTACCCTAGTGAACACTGAAGCTTTCTTT. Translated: CASTIAGSFAPTLVNTEAFF.

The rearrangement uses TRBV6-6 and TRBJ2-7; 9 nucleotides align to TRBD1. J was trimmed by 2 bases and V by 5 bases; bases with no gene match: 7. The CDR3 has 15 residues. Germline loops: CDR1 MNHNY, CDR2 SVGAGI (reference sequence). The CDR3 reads CASSVPGQGTYEQYF. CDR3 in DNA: TGTGCCAGCAGTGTACCGGGACAGGGTACCTACGAGCAGTACTTC.

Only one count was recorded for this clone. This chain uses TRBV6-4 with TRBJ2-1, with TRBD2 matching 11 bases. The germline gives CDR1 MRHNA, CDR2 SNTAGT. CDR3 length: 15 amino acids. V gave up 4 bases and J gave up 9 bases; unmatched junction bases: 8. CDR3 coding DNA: TGTGCCAGCAGTGCACTAGCGGGAGCCCCGGTTGAGCAGTTCTTC. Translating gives CASSALAGAPVEQFF.

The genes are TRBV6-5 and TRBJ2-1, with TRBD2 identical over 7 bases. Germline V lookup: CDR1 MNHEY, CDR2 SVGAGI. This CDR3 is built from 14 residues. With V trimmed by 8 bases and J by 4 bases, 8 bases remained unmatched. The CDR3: CASARAGPYNEQFF. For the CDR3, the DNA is TGTGCCAGCGCTCGAGCGGGGCCATACAATGAGCAGTTCTTC.

This chain's CDR3 is CASSLRTGGDYGYTF. The CDR3 coding sequence is TGCGCCAGCAGCTTGAGGACAGGGGGCGACTATGGCTACACCTTC. The chain recombines TRBV5-1 with TRBJ1-2; 11 positions agree with TRBD1. This CDR3 region has 15 residues. Germline assignment: CDR1 SGHRS and CDR2 YFSETQ. V was pared by 1 base and J by 3 bases, with 2 bases of the junction left unmatched.

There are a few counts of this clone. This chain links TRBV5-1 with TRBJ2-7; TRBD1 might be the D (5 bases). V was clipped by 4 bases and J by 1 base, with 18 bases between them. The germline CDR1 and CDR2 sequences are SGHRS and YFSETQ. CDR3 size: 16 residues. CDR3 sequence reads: CASSPGTVTASYEQYF. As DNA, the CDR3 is TGCGCCAGCAGCCCCGGAACAGTGACAGCTTCCTACGAGCAGTACTTC.

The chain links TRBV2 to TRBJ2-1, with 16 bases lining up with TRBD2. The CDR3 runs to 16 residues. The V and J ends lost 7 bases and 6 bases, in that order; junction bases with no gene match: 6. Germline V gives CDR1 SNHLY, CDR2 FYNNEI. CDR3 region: CASKGLAGGTGNEQFF. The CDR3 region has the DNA TGTGCCAGCAAGGGACTAGCGGGGGGGACGGGCAATGAGCAGTTCTTC.

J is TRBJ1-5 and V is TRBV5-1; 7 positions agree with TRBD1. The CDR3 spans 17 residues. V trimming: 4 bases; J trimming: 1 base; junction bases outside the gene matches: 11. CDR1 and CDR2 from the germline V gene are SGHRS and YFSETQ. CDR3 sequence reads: CASSGSEGALSNQPQHF. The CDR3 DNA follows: TGCGCCAGCAGCGGGTCGGAGGGGGCTCTAAGCAATCAGCCCCAGCATTTT.

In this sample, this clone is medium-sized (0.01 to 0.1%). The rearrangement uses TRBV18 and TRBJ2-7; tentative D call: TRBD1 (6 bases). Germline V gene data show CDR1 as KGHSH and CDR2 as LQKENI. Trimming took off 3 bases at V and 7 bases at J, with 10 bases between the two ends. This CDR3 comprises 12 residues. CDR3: CASSPSGEEQYF. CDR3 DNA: TGTGCCAGCTCACCGTCAGGGGAAGAGCAGTACTTC.

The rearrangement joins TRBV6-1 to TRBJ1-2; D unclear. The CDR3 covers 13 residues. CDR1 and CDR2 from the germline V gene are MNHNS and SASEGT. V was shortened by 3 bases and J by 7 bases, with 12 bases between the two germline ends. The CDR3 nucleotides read TGTGCCAGCAGTGATCCGGGGTCTCGTGGCTACACCTTC. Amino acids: CASSDPGSRGYTF.

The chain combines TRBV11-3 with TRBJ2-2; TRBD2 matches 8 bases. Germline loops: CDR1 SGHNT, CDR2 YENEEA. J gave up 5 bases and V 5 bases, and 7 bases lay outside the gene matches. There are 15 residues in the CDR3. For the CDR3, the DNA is TGTGCCAGCAGCCCTGGCATAGCGGGGACCGGGGAGCTGTTTTTT. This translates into CASSPGIAGTGELFF.

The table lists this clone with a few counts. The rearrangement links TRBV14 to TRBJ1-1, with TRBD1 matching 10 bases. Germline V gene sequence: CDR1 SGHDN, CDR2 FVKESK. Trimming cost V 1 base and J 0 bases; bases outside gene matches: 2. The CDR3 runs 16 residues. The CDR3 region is CASSQVDRGVNTEAFF. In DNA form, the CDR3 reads TGTGCCAGCAGCCAAGTGGACAGGGGGGTGAACACTGAAGCTTTCTTT. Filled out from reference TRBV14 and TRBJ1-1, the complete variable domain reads EAGVTQFPSHSVIEKGQTVTLRCDPISGHDNLYWYRRVMGKEIKFLLHFVKESKQDESGMPNNRFLAERTGGTYSTLKVQPAELEDSGVYFCASSQVDRGVNTEAFFGQGTRLTVV.

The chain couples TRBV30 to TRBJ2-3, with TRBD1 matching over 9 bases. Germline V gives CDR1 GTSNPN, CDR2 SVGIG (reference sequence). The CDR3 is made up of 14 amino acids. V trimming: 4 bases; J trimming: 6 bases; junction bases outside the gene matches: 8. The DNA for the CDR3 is TGTGCCTGGAACAAGGACAGGGGCGGTGATACGCAGTATTTT. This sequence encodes CAWNKDRGGDTQYF. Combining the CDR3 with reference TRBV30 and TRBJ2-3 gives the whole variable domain SQTIHQWPATLVQPVGSPLSLECTVEGTSNPNLYWYRQAAGRGLQLLFYSVGIGQISSEVPQNLSASRPQDRQFILSSKKLLLSDSGFYLCAWNKDRGGDTQYFGPGTRLTVL.